The following is a T cell receptor (beta chain) sequence with its context. Data came from immunoSEQ multiplex PCR; TCRdb stores just in-frame clones and leaves some out. This sample has hundreds of thousands of clones; approximately 95% occur once, and the top ten carry around 0.11%. CD45RO-negative, CCR7-positively selected cells formed the naive CD8 fraction, excluding terminally differentiated effector memory CD45RA+ cells. This sample is drawn from a study of shared clonotypes between healthy human individuals. The clonotype comes from a young woman in good health. The sequenced sample was naive CD8+ T cells sorted from blood.

The CDR3 protein is CASSTRLAASYEQYF. The CDR3 nucleotides read TGTGCCAGCAGCACTCGACTAGCGGCCTCCTACGAGCAGTACTTC. The rearrangement joins TRBV28 to TRBJ2-5, with 9 bases that match TRBD2. Gene TRBJ2-7 matches the end of the DNA better, so the J call may be wrong. The CDR3 is made up of 15 amino acids. Germline lookup yields CDR1 MDHEN and CDR2 SYDVKM.